The present entry profiles one T cell receptor (beta chain) with its context. This sample was included in a study of blood T cell repertoires in COVID-19. At the level of the study: The United States, Italy and Spain were the sources of the acute and convalescent COVID-19 samples. The cDNA or gDNA used as material had been derived from T cells, B-cell-depleted T cells, or PBMCs.

In the authors' methods: Counts of nucleated cells, estimated from reference gene primer amplification, were obtained. TCRdb keeps only in-frame clones here, not all; method: immunoSEQ multiplex PCR. For V, J and clone size, that table is used; D and trimming come from the DNA. Altogether about 180,000 clones are present, around 86% being singletons, with the ten largest covering around 8.6%. The CDR3 consists of 15 residues. Trimming removed 4 bases from V and 7 bases from J; junction bases left unmatched: 6. Germline lookup yields CDR1 LGHDT and CDR2 YNNKEL (reference sequence). The J gene is TRBJ1-6, the V gene TRBV3-1 (or the pseudogene TRBV3-2), with 8 nucleotides matching TRBD1. This sequence originates from a man aged 50 to 60 with active or convalescent COVID-19. The sequencing sample was made of peripheral blood. This CDR3 reads CASSLGGQGNSPLHF. As DNA, the CDR3 is TGTGCCAGCAGCCTTGGAGGACAGGGAAATTCACCCCTCCACTTT.